This T cell receptor beta chain stems from a study of early T cells in non-severe SARS-CoV-2 infection. Study-wide background: Bulk RNA from unsorted whole blood was sequenced; chains were unpaired. Study results and caveats: Missing private and CD4 specificities, VDJdb matching favored anti-spike CD8 responses.

CDR3 length equals 15 residues. Germline assignment: CDR1 SGHRS and CDR2 YFSETQ. With 1 base removed from V and 6 bases from J, the gap between germline ends came to 13 bases. To note about this clonotype: Antigen specificity is unknown.

The TCR library protocol attached unique molecular identifiers to the individual cDNA molecules. TCRdb re-called the 5' RACE reads with MiXCR, one entry per CDR3 protein. Of tens of thousands of distinct CDR3 sequences in the sample, around 15% were seen once. The chain is built from TRBV5-1 and TRBJ1-4, with D tentatively TRBD1 (5 bases). The specimen was whole blood. The sequence derives from an adult who was a healthcare worker with PCR-confirmed SARS-CoV-2 infection or an uninfected control (not recorded which). The CDR3 region is CASSLTGRRDEKLFF. The CDR3, as DNA: TGCGCCAGCAGCTTGACAGGCCGGAGGGATGAAAAACTGTTTTTT.